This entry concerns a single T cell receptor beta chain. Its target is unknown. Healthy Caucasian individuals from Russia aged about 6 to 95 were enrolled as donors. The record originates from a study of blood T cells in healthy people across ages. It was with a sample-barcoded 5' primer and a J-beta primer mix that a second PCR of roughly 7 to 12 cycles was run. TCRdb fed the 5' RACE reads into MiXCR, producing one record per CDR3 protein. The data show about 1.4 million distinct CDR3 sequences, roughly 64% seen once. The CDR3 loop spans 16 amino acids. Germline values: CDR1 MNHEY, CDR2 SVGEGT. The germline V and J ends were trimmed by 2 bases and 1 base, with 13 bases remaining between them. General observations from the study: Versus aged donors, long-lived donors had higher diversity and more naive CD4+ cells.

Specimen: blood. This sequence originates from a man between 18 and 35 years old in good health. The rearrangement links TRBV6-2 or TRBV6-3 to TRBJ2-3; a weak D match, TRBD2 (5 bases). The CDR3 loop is CASSYIRGVGTDTQYF. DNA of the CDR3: TGTGCCAGCAGTTACATCCGGGGTGTAGGCACAGATACGCAGTATTTT.